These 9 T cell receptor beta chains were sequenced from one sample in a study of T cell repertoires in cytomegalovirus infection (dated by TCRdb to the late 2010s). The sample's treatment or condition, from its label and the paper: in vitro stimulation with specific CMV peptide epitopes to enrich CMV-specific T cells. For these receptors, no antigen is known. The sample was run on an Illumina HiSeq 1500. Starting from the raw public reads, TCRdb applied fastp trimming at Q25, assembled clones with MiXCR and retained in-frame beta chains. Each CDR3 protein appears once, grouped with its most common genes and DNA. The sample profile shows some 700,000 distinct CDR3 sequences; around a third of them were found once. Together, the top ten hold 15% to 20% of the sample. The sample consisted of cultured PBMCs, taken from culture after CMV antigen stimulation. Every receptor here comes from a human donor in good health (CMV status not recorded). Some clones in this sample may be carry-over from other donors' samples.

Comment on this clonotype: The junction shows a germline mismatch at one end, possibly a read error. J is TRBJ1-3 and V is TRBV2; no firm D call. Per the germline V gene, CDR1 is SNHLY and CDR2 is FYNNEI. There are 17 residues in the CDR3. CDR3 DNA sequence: TGTGCCAGCAGAGAAGACAAAGCTAAATTCTCTGGAAACACCATATATTTT. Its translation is CASREDKAKFSGNTIYF.

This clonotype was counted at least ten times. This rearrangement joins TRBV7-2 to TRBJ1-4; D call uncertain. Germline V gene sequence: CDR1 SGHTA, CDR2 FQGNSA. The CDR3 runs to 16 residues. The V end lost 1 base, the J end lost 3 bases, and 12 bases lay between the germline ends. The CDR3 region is CASSLVRAVANEKLFF. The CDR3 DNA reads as TGTGCCAGCAGCTTAGTCCGCGCGGTGGCTAATGAAAAACTGTTTTTT.

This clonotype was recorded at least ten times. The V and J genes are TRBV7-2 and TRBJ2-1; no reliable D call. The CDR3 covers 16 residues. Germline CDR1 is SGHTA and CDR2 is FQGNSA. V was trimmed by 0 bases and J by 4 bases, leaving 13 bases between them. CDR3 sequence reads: CASSLAGGVGYNEQFF. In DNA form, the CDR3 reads TGTGCCAGCAGCTTAGCTGGTGGGGTGGGGTACAATGAGCAGTTCTTC.

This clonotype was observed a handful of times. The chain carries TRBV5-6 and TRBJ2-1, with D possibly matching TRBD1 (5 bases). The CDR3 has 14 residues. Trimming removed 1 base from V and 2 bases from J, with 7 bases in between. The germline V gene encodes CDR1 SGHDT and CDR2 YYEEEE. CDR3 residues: CASSLSQAYNEQFF. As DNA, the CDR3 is TGTGCCAGCAGCTTGTCACAGGCCTACAATGAGCAGTTCTTC.

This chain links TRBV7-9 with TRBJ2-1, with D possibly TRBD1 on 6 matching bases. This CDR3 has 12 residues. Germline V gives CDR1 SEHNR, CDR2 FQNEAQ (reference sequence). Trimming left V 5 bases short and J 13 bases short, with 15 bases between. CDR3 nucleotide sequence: TGTGCCAGCAGCGCGGACAGTTGGAGACAGTTCTTC. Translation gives CASSADSWRQFF.

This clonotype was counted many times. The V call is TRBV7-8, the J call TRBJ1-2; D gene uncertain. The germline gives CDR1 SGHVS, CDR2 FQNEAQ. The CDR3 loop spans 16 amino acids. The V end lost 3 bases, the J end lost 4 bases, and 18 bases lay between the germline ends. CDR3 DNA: TGTGCCAGCAGCTTCGTTAGGTTACCCGTCTTCTATGGCTACACCTTC. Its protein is CASSFVRLPVFYGYTF.

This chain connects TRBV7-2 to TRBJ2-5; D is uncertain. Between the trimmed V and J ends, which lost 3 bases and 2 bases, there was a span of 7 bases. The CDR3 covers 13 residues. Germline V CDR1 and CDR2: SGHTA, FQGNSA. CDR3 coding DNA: TGTGCCAGCAGCTTTGGCAATCAAGAGACCCAGTACTTC. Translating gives CASSFGNQETQYF.

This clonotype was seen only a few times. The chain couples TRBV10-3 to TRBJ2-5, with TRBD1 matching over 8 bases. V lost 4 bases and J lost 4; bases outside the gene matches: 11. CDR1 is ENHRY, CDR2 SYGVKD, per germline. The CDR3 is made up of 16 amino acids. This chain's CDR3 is CAISGFNRGNAETQYF. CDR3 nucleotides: TGTGCCATCAGTGGTTTTAACAGGGGGAACGCAGAGACCCAGTACTTC.

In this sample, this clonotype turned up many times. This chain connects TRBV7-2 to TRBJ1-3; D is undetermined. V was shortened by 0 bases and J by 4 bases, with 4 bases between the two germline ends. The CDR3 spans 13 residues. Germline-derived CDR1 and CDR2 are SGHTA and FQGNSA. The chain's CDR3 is CASSLASGNTIYF. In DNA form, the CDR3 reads TGTGCCAGCAGCTTAGCATCAGGAAACACCATATATTTT.